This entry concerns a single T cell receptor (beta chain). This clone was counted a few times. The antigen it recognizes is unknown. The record has no base qualities; no much larger clone is one base away. Donors were healthy HIV-negative adults with no recently reported acute infections or vaccinations. Every donor was a Caucasian adult residing in Nashville, Tennessee, USA. CD4+ T cells were enriched by magnetic negative selection, after which naive cells were positively selected on CD45RA and the negative fraction was taken as the memory subset. Blood was collected by leukapheresis, and PBMCs were isolated by Ficoll-Histopaque density gradient centrifugation and then cryopreserved in liquid nitrogen vapor phase. Purity and quantity of every magnetically sorted T cell population were checked by analytical flow cytometry. Genomic DNA was isolated from each sorted fraction and quantified by UV absorbance on a Nanodrop 2000c.

Using the deep immunoSEQ assay, TCR CDR3 regions were amplified from genomic DNA by multiplex PCR. Genomic DNA extracted from each cell subset was distributed evenly over all wells of several immunoSEQ 96-well plates, and each plate served as one replicate. Each replicate PCR for sorted subsets received about 210 ng genomic DNA, equal to around 32,000 T cell genomes. The purified libraries were quantified using a Qubit 3.0 fluorometer, sized with a Bioanalyzer 2100, and then quantified again using the KAPA Library Quantification kit. Every immunoSEQ 96-well plate was sequenced on a dedicated single-read 150-cycle Illumina NextSeq 550 flow cell. As for the original processing: Because the immunoSEQ output held only junctional sequences and lacked quality scores, the filtering could not match the filtering applied to full-length reads. To assign V/J genes and CDR3, sequences were annotated against IMGT germline references using PyIR, a Python wrapper for IgBLAST v1.9. Any read was removed if the V/J assignment was weak (E-value above 1e-6), the CDR3 was missing, or the read contained stop codons, out-of-frame junctions, or ambiguous translated residues. A V3J clonotype was defined by an identical inferred V gene, J gene, and CDR3 amino acid sequence. Percentage overlap between repertoires was calculated by dividing the number of shared unique clonotypes by the size of the smaller repertoire. RTK rarefaction, the Chao1 estimator, and Recon v2.1 estimates of unobserved clonotypes were used to assess repertoire richness. Generation probabilities were computed with OLGA for all TCRbeta clonotypes obtained by the gDNA method from a few donors. TCRdb holds this immuneACCESS table with in-frame rearrangements only. Some clones are missing; in checked studies, unresolved V genes explain under half, and the rest has no known cause. V, J and clone size were drawn from that table, and D and trimming were deduced from the DNA. This sample has about 1 million clones in its table, and about 70% of those were observed once. The leading ten clones occupy approximately 1.5% of the sample.

V and J are truncated by 4 bases and 6 bases respectively, leaving an intervening sequence of 9 bases. In the germline V gene, CDR1 corresponds to SQVTM and CDR2 to ANQGSEA. Measured from the cysteine to the phenylalanine, the CDR3 is 11 residues long. The DNA shown is the 33-base CDR3, in frame from base 1. The data were obtained in a study of shared clonotypes between healthy human individuals (dated by TCRdb to 2019 to 2021). In terms of the full investigation: A few men and a couple of women, aged 18 to 49 years, made up the cohort. Blood TCR repertoires of about 5 healthy adults were deeply sequenced to estimate repertoire size and the extent of clonotype sharing between individuals. Per donor, leukapheresis produced somewhere between about 0.94 and 9 billion PBMCs. For each donor, three plates each were used for CD4 naive and CD4 memory, two plates were used for CD8 naive, and one plate was used for CD8 memory. To increase sequencing depth and limit assay-specific biases, TCR repertoire library preparation and sequencing were carried out by different laboratories using diverse techniques. Findings and caveats that apply to the study as a whole: Rarefaction of sorted-subset datasets indicated incomplete sequencing despite the large sequencing depth. Clonotypes shared by all four sorted-subset donors showed higher generation probabilities than non-shared clonotypes. Sampling was restricted to blood, and TCR repertoires in tissue are likely to differ from TCR repertoires in blood. Pairwise subsampling indicated that sequencing depth was expected to affect the degree of clonotype sharing among donors. Because the study included only a small number of donors, the genetic and exposure-history diversity represented was limited. Roughly 5.2% of naive CD4, around 4% of naive CD8, around 2.3% of memory CD4, and 0.35% to 0.4% of memory CD8 clonotypes were shared across several donors. Larger estimated clonotype richness was generally found for naive subsets than for memory subsets.

Sample: memory CD4+ T cells sorted from blood. Interpreted using the paper, the cell subset or site label stands for: CD45RA-negative fraction. The TCR originated in a man aged 18 to 35 in good health. The chain uses TRBV29-1 and TRBJ1-2; TRBD1 is a weak D gene call, 5 bases matching. The DNA sequence reads TGCAGCGTTGCCGGGGGGGATGGCTACACCTTC. Translated, this gives CSVAGGDGYTF.